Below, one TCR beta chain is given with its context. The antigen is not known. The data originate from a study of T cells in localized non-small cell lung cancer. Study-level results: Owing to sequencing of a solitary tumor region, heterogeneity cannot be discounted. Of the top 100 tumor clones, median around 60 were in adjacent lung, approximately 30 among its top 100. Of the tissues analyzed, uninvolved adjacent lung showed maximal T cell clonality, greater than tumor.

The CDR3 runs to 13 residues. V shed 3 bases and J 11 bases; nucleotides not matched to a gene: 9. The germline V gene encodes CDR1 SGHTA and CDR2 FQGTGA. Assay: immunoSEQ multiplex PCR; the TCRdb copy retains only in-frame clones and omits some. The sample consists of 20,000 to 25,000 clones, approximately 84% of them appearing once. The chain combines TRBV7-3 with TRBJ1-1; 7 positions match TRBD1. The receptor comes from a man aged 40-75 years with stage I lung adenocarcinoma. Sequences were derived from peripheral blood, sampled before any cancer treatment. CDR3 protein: CASSFTRQGEAFF. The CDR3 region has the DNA TGTGCCAGCAGCTTCACCCGACAGGGCGAGGCTTTCTTT.